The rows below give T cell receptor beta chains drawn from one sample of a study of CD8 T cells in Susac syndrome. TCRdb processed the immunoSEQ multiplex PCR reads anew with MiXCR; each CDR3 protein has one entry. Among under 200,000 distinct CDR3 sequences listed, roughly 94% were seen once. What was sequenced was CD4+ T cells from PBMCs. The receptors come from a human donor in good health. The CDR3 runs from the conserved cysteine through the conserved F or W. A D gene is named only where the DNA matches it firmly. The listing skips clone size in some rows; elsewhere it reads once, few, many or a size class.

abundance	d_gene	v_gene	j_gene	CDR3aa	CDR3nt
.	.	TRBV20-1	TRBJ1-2	CSAGVWQGMGYTF	TGCAGTGCTGGGGTATGGCAGGGGATGGGCTACACCTTC
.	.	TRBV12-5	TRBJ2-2	CASGLVLQTGELFF	TGTGCTAGTGGTTTGGTACTCCAGACCGGGGAGCTGTTTTTT
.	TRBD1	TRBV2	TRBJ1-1	CASSGTGILNTEAFF	TGTGCCAGCAGCGGGACAGGGATTTTAAACACTGAAGCTTTCTTT
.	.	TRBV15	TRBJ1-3	CATSRLAEGISGNTIYF	TGTGCCACCAGCAGACTGGCTGAGGGGATCTCTGGAAACACCATATATTTT
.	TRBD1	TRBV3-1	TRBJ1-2	CASSNRGQDYGYTF	TGTGCCAGCAGCAACAGGGGGCAGGACTATGGCTACACCTTC
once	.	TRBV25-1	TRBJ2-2	CASSEYPGELFF	TGTGCCAGCAGTGAATATCCCGGGGAGCTGTTTTTT
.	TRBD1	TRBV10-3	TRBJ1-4	CAISSGTDNEKLFF	TGTGCCATCAGTTCTGGGACAGACAATGAAAAACTGTTTTTT
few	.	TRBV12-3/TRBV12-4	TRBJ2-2	CASSFGGADTGELFF	TGTGCCAGCAGTTTCGGCGGGGCAGACACCGGGGAGCTGTTTTTT
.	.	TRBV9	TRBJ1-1	CASSVVGSMNTEAFF	TGTGCCAGCAGCGTAGTGGGGTCCATGAACACTGAAGCTTTCTTT
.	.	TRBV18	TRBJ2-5	CASSPGQPGETQYF	TGTGCCAGCTCACCCGGGCAGCCCGGGGAGACCCAGTACTTC
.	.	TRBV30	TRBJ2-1	CAFSPGLDNEQFF	TGTGCCTTCTCTCCAGGACTCGACAATGAGCAGTTCTTC
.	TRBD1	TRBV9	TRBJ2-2	CASSKRQGANTGELFF	TGTGCCAGCAGCAAACGACAGGGCGCGAACACCGGGGAGCTGTTTTTT
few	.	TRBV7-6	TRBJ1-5	CASSLAGGNQPQHF	TGTGCCAGCAGCTTAGCAGGGGGAAATCAGCCCCAGCATTTT
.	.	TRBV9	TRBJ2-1	CASSVSPDSFNEQFF	TGTGCCAGCAGCGTTTCGCCGGACTCTTTCAATGAGCAGTTCTTC
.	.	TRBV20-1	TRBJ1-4	CSAPGLGEKLFF	TGCAGTGCCCCGGGACTCGGGGAAAAACTGTTTTTT
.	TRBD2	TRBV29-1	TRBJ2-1	CSACTSGSYNEQFF	TGCAGCGCATGTACTAGCGGCTCCTACAATGAGCAGTTCTTC
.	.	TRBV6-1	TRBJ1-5	CASRRTHSSSNQPQHF	TGTGCCAGCAGACGCACCCACTCAAGTAGCAATCAGCCCCAGCATTTT
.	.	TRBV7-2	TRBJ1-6	CASSLSWEASPLHF	TGTGCCAGCAGCTTGTCCTGGGAGGCCTCACCCCTCCACTTT
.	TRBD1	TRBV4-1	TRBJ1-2	CASSGQVGDYGYTF	TGCGCCAGCAGCGGACAGGTCGGTGACTATGGCTACACCTTC
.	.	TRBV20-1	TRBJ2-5	CSASPGQIQETQYF	TGCAGTGCTAGCCCCGGACAGATCCAAGAGACCCAGTACTTC
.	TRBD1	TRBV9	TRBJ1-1	CASRQGLNTEAFF	TGTGCCAGTAGACAGGGTCTGAACACTGAAGCTTTCTTT
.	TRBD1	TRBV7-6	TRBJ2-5	CASSSGTVSPQETQYF	TGTGCCAGCAGCTCCGGGACAGTGAGTCCCCAAGAGACCCAGTACTTC
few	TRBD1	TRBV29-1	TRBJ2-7	CSVRGGTGAIYEQYF	TGCAGCGTCCGAGGGGGGACAGGGGCCATCTACGAGCAGTACTTC
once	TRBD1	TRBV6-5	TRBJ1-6	CASSYRGTVSSPLHF	TGTGCCAGCAGTTACAGAGGGACAGTCAGTTCACCCCTCCACTTT
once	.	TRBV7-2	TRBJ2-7	CASSARWGREQYF	TGTGCCAGCAGCGCCCGCTGGGGTCGGGAGCAGTACTTC
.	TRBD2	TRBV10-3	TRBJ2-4	CATRGGGPKNIQYF	TGTGCCACCCGCGGCGGGGGGCCGAAAAACATTCAGTACTTC
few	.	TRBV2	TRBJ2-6	CASSGAGANVLTF	TGTGCCAGCAGTGGGGCTGGGGCCAACGTCCTGACTTTC
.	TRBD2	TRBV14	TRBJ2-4	CASSPELAGVPPDF	TGTGCCAGCAGCCCCGAGCTAGCGGGAGTCCCCCCGGACTTC
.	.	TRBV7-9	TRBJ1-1	CASSIDSEAFF	TGTGCCAGCAGTATTGACAGTGAAGCTTTCTTT
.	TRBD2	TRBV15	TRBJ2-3	CATSRDRPRRGSGTDTQYF	TGTGCCACCAGCAGAGATAGACCGAGGCGCGGGAGTGGCACAGATACGCAGTATTTT
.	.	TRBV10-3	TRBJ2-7	CAISDLYEQYF	TGTGCCATCAGTGACCTTTACGAGCAGTACTTC
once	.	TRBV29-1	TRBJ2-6	CSVPGTVSTNVLTF	TGCAGCGTTCCCGGGACGGTTTCAACCAACGTCCTGACTTTC
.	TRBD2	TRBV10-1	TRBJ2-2	CASSGEPGLAGGWAGELFF	TGCGCCAGCAGTGGGGAGCCGGGACTAGCGGGCGGTTGGGCCGGGGAGCTGTTTTTT
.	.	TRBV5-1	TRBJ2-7	CASSLAGGARFSYEQYF	TGCGCCAGCAGCTTGGCAGGCGGGGCAAGATTCTCCTACGAGCAGTACTTC
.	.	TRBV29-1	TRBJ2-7	CSVGELGASYEQYF	TGCAGCGTTGGCGAATTGGGGGCGTCCTACGAGCAGTACTTC
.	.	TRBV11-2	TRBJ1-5	CASTLGFNQPQHF	TGTGCCAGCACGCTGGGGTTCAATCAGCCCCAGCATTTT
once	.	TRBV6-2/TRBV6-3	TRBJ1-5	CASADRGGNQPQHF	TGTGCCAGCGCGGATAGGGGGGGAAATCAGCCCCAGCATTTT
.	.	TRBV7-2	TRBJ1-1	CASSLSGWNTEAFF	TGTGCCAGCAGCTTAAGTGGTTGGAACACTGAAGCTTTCTTT
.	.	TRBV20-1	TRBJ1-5	CSTAGTRAPGQPQHF	TGCAGTACCGCCGGGACACGCGCGCCGGGTCAGCCCCAGCATTTT
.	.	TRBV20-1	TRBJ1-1	CSARDLLVRDYTEAFF	TGCAGTGCTAGAGATCTTTTGGTCAGGGATTACACTGAAGCTTTCTTT
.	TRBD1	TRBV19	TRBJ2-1	CASSFRDRYNEQFF	TGTGCCAGTAGTTTCCGGGACAGGTACAATGAGCAGTTCTTC